One sample yielded the 24 T cell receptor beta chains listed below, sequenced in a study of Graves' ophthalmopathy and Graves' hyperthyroidism. Researchers took RNA transcripts and amplified TCR beta CDR3 regions from them. Following a first-round RT-PCR that used HTBI primers, a second-round multiplex PCR was carried out. TCRdb fed the multiplex PCR reads into MiXCR, producing one record per CDR3 protein. The sample holds over a million distinct CDR3 sequences, roughly two fifths seen once. Sequenced input: peripheral blood or thyroid tissue (not recorded which). These receptors were taken from an adult man with Graves' hyperthyroidism.

In its sample, this clonotype was seen many times. This chain joins TRBV20-1 and TRBJ2-5; TRBD2 is a possible D gene (7 bases). The CDR3 has 14 amino acids. Deletions cut 0 bases from V and 7 bases from J, with 15 bases between. Germline CDR1 is DFQATT and CDR2 is SNEGSKA (reference sequence). In nucleotides, the CDR3 is TGCAGTGCTAGAGATCTGCAAGGGGGGGGGACCCAGTACTTC. It is translated as CSARDLQGGGTQYF.

The J gene is TRBJ1-2, the V gene TRBV6-5; 9 positions agree with TRBD1. The germline V gene has CDR1 MNHEY and CDR2 SVGAGI. This CDR3 spans 14 amino acids. V gave up 5 bases and J gave up 3 bases; unmatched junction bases: 4. The CDR3 spells CASSPGTGHYGYTF. The CDR3 nucleotides are TGTGCCAGCAGTCCCGGGACAGGGCACTATGGCTACACCTTC.

This clonotype has a count of ten or more. V and J are TRBV5-1 and TRBJ1-1; 10 bases agree with TRBD1. The CDR3 length is 15 residues. V was clipped by 5 bases and J by 2 bases; unmatched bases: 6. Germline lookup yields CDR1 SGHRS and CDR2 YFSETQ. CDR3 nucleotides: TGCGCCAGCAGAGATCGGACAGGGGGTAACACTGAAGCTTTCTTT. Its translation: CASRDRTGGNTEAFF. Complete variable domain (other parts from reference TRBV5-1 and TRBJ1-1): KAGVTQTPRYLIKTRGQQVTLSCSPISGHRSVSWYQQTPGQGLQFLFEYFSETQRNKGNFPGRFSGRQFSNSRSEMNVSTLELGDSALYLCASRDRTGGNTEAFFGQGTRLTVV.

J is TRBJ2-7 and V is TRBV7-9, with 8 bases fitting TRBD1. The CDR3 loop spans 14 amino acids. Germline assignment: CDR1 SEHNR and CDR2 FQNEAQ (reference sequence). With V trimmed by 4 bases and J by 6 bases, 8 bases remained unmatched. The CDR3 DNA is TGTGCCAGCAGCTCAGGGACAGGTCAGGGCGAGCAGTACTTC. This codes for CASSSGTGQGEQYF.

This clonotype was seen many times. The CDR3 DNA is TGTGCCATCAGCCCTCAGGGGGCATACGAGCAGTACTTC. Translating it yields CAISPQGAYEQYF. The chain couples TRBV10-3 to TRBJ2-7; TRBD1 agrees at 8 bases. Germline lookup yields CDR1 ENHRY and CDR2 SYGVKD. The trim removed 6 bases at V and 4 bases at J, leaving 5 bases unmatched. CDR3 length equals 13 residues.

This chain uses TRBV30 with TRBJ2-5; 7 bases agree with TRBD2. The trim removed 3 bases at V and 5 bases at J, leaving 6 bases unmatched. The V gene's germline CDR1 is GTSNPN and CDR2 SVGIG (reference sequence). CDR3 size: 13 residues. The CDR3 coding sequence is TGTGCCTGGAGGGGGGAGGGCCGGGAGACCCAGTACTTC. It is translated as CAWRGEGRETQYF.

This chain joins TRBV20-1 and TRBJ2-7, with D perhaps given as TRBD1 or TRBD2 (6 bases each). This CDR3 region has 13 residues. The germline V gene encodes CDR1 DFQATT and CDR2 SNEGSKA (reference sequence). V lost 4 bases and J 6 bases, leaving 16 bases between the germline ends. The CDR3 is CSAKPEGGSEQYF. The DNA of the CDR3 is TGCAGTGCTAAGCCTGAGGGGGGTAGCGAGCAGTACTTC.

The V call is TRBV2, the J call TRBJ1-1; 8 bases match TRBD1. From germline, CDR1 is SNHLY and CDR2 FYNNEI. With V trimmed by 7 bases and J by 5 bases, 9 bases remained unmatched. This CDR3 has 14 amino acids. The CDR3 DNA reads TGTGCCAGCACCGTCTCAGGGGGCGGGACTGAAGCTTTCTTT. Its translation: CASTVSGGGTEAFF.

The genes are TRBV29-1 and TRBJ2-3, with 7 bases fitting TRBD2. The germline V gene has CDR1 SQVTM and CDR2 ANQGSEA. Trimming cost V 7 bases and J 2 bases; bases outside gene matches: 9. The CDR3 contains 14 residues. In nucleotides, the CDR3 is TGCAGCGCCGCGCTAGCGGAGGCCACAGATACGCAGTATTTT. Its translation: CSAALAEATDTQYF.

This clonotype was picked up many times. The V call is TRBV7-2, the J call TRBJ2-3; 9 bases fit TRBD1. The V and J ends lost 5 bases and 8 bases, in that order; junction bases with no gene match: 11. Germline V gene data show CDR1 as SGHTA and CDR2 as FQGNSA. The CDR3 has 15 amino acids. In nucleotides, the CDR3 is TGTGCCAGCAGCCGGGCGACAGGGGGGGAGGGTACGCAGTATTTT. Protein: CASSRATGGEGTQYF.

This clonotype has a count of ten or more. The chain has TRBV20-1 and TRBJ1-2; D is ambiguous. With 5 bases removed from V and 2 bases from J, the gap between germline ends came to 6 bases. Germline CDR1 and CDR2: DFQATT and SNEGSKA (reference sequence). This CDR3 has 11 residues. The CDR3 spells CSAGGNYGYTF. For the CDR3, the DNA is TGCAGTGCTGGAGGGAACTATGGCTACACCTTC.

The chain couples TRBV4-2 to TRBJ1-5, with D possibly matching TRBD1 (5 bases). Germline CDR1 reads LGHNA; CDR2 reads YNFKEQ. V shed 4 bases and J shed 1 base, with 11 bases lying between them. This CDR3 is built from 15 residues. CDR3 sequence: CASSPGFRSNQPQHF. The CDR3 nucleotides read TGTGCCAGCAGCCCAGGGTTTCGGAGCAATCAGCCCCAGCATTTT.

This clonotype has ten or more counts. V gene TRBV20-1 combines with J gene TRBJ2-5; D is uncertain. The CDR3 sequence is 15 residues long. V was pared by 0 bases and J by 5 bases, with 16 bases between. Germline CDR1 reads DFQATT; CDR2 reads SNEGSKA (reference sequence). Here the CDR3 reads CSARDLIIAGETQYF. The CDR3 region has the DNA TGCAGTGCTAGAGATCTCATAATAGCCGGGGAGACCCAGTACTTC.

This clonotype was seen a handful of times. This chain connects TRBV6-5 to TRBJ2-2, with D perhaps assigned TRBD1 or TRBD2 (5 bases each). Germline V gene lookup returns CDR1 MNHEY and CDR2 SVGAGI. The CDR3 length is 14 residues. V dropped 2 bases and J dropped 6 bases, with 10 bases sitting between them. In DNA form, the CDR3 reads TGTGCCAGCAGTTACCGGGGACGGGCCGGGGAGCTGTTTTTT. It encodes CASSYRGRAGELFF.

The chain uses TRBV3-1 and TRBJ2-7; D gene uncertain. Between the trimmed V and J ends, which lost 4 bases and 3 bases, there was a span of 13 bases. This CDR3 region has 14 residues. The germline CDR1 and CDR2 sequences are LGHDT and YNNKEL (reference sequence). For the CDR3, the DNA is TGTGCCAGCAGCCCCCGCTTATGGGACTACGAGCAGTACTTC. Translation gives CASSPRLWDYEQYF.

This clonotype was recorded at least ten times. The V call is TRBV19, the J call TRBJ2-2; TRBD2 might be the D (5 bases). V was clipped by 10 bases and J by 9 bases, with 18 bases between them. Germline lookup yields CDR1 LNHDA and CDR2 SQIVND (reference sequence). This CDR3 has 13 residues. The CDR3 DNA follows: TGTGCCACTCAAGGCCGGGGTGTCCGGGAGCTGTTTTTT. This sequence encodes CATQGRGVRELFF.

This clonotype was observed at least ten times. The V and J genes are TRBV6-4 and TRBJ1-1; D call uncertain. CDR1 MRHNA and CDR2 SNTAGT come from the germline V gene. Trimming cost V 2 bases and J 4 bases, with 8 bases left between them. This CDR3 has 13 residues. DNA for the CDR3: TGTGCCAGCAGTGACACCCCAACCACTGAAGCTTTCTTT. Protein: CASSDTPTTEAFF.

V usage is TRBV6-1 and J usage is TRBJ2-3, with 10 bases that match TRBD1. The germline V gene has CDR1 MNHNS and CDR2 SASEGT. Trimming at V came to 1 base and at J to 4 bases, leaving 2 bases not matched to a gene. The CDR3 is made up of 15 amino acids. The CDR3 loop reads CASSEGQGAADTQYF. In nucleotides, the CDR3 is TGTGCCAGCAGTGAAGGACAGGGGGCCGCAGATACGCAGTATTTT.

This chain connects TRBV5-1 to TRBJ2-3, with 7 nucleotides matching TRBD1. Germline values: CDR1 SGHRS, CDR2 YFSETQ. Losses at the gene ends were 6 bases for V and 4 bases for J; bases not matched to a gene: 8. The CDR3 has 14 amino acids. In nucleotides, the CDR3 is TGCGCCAGCACTGACAGGGCGATCGCAGATACGCAGTATTTT. Its protein product is CASTDRAIADTQYF.

On this clonotype: A much larger clone differs from this one at a single base, so this may be a read error. No conserved phenylalanine or tryptophan is present at the end of the CDR3, so a read error is the likely explanation. It is unclear where the CDR3 begins or ends on the DNA, so no DNA is shown, and the CDR3 is as TCRdb lists it. This chain links TRBV29-1 with TRBJ1-2; no check of the table's D call, TRBD1, against the DNA was made. The CDR3 spans 8 residues, counting both ends. Germline CDR1 reads SQVTM; CDR2 reads ANQGSEA. CDR3 region: CSVAGGAS.

The V gene is TRBV20-1, the J gene TRBJ1-1; 7 bases line up with TRBD1. This CDR3 contains 10 residues. CDR1 and CDR2 (germline): DFQATT, SNEGSKA (reference sequence). CDR3 nucleotides: TGCAGCTTTAGACAGGGTCGAGCTTTCTTT. Translating it yields CSFRQGRAFF.

This clonotype occurred a few times. Just one base apart from a much larger clone, this may be a read error. The genes are TRBV7-6 and TRBJ2-5; 10 nucleotides agree with TRBD2. CDR1 and CDR2 (germline): SGHVS, FNYEAQ. The CDR3 consists of 16 residues. CDR3 region: CASSLVLLAGQEAQYF. The CDR3 DNA reads TGTGCCAGCAGCTTAGTCTTACTAGCGGGGCAAGAGGCCCAGTACTTC.

V is TRBV25-1 and J is TRBJ1-2; 7 nucleotides agree with TRBD1. The trim removed 5 bases at V and 6 bases at J, leaving 3 bases unmatched. Germline V gene lookup returns CDR1 MGHDK and CDR2 SYGVNS. The CDR3 runs to 12 residues. The CDR3 DNA is TGTGCCAGCAGTAGGGACAGCAATGGCTACACCTTC. Translated: CASSRDSNGYTF.

This clonotype was observed at least ten times. A junction boundary mismatches the germline segment, possibly from a read error. The V gene is TRBV5-1, the J gene TRBJ2-7, with 10 bases that match TRBD1. CDR1 and CDR2 from the germline V gene are SGHRS and YFSETQ. The CDR3 contains 14 residues. Here the CDR3 reads CASSSGTGVYEQYF. In DNA, the CDR3 is TGTGCCAGCAGCTCCGGGACAGGGGTCTACGAGCAGTACTTC.